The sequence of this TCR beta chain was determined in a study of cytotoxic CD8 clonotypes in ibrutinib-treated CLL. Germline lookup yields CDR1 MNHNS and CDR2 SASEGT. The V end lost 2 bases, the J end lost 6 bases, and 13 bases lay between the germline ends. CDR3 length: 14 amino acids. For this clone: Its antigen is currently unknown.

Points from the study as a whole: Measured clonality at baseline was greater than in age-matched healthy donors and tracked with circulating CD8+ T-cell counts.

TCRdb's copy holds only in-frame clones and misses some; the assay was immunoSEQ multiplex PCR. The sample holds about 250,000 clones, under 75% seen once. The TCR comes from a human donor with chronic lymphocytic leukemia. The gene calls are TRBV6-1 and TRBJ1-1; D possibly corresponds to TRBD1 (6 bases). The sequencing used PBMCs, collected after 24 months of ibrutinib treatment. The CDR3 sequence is CASSERGVRAEAFF. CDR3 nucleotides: TGTGCCAGCAGTGAAAGGGGGGTTAGAGCTGAAGCTTTCTTT.